This T cell receptor (beta chain) was identified during a study of blood T cell repertoires in COVID-19. In this sample, this clone turned up once. The repertoire was sequenced with immunoSEQ multiplex PCR; TCRdb's copy has only in-frame clones and lacks some. The sample lists 150,000 to 200,000 clones; over 75% were seen once. This CDR3 is built from 13 residues. V was pared by 0 bases and J by 7 bases, with 7 bases between. The V gene's germline CDR1 is LGHDT and CDR2 YNNKEL (reference sequence). The sequence came from a woman aged 18-29 years who had recovered from COVID-19. This rearrangement joins TRBV3-1 (or the pseudogene TRBV3-2) to TRBJ2-1, with D unresolved. Sequenced sample: PBMCs or T cells enriched from blood (not recorded which). The CDR3 nucleotides are TGTGCCAGCAGCCAAGATCTGCGTAATGAGCAGTTCTTC. Translation gives CASSQDLRNEQFF.